This T cell receptor (beta chain) appears in the sequencing data of a study of cytomegalovirus exposure and HLA in healthy donors. Study information: Unique TCR beta sequences numbering approximately 120 million came from 150 million to 200 million T cells in an earlier analysis. General study results and limits: In a later analysis, an Asian-associated ancestry cluster reportedly showed fewer N-insertions than the approximately 700-donor mean. A later analysis found that most CMV-associated TCR beta chains appeared HLA-restricted. The authors judged a highly shared variant cluster likely a sequencing artifact.

This PCR relied on a set of 60 Vbeta primers and 13 Jbeta primers. The data were produced by immunoSEQ multiplex PCR, yet TCRdb's version contains in-frame clones alone and is incomplete. The sample yields about 130,000 clones, of which the top ten take up roughly 1%. The CDR3 runs to 14 residues. V dropped 3 bases and J dropped 3; count of bases not matched to a gene: 5. Germline CDR1 SGHRS, CDR2 YFSETQ. On this clone: The antigen remains undetermined.

The sequenced sample was PBMCs. The chain employs TRBV5-1 and TRBJ2-7; 8 positions match TRBD1. The receptor comes from a man in his late teens or twenties in good health and CMV-seronegative. Here the CDR3 reads CASSSDRGDYEQYF. CDR3 DNA: TGCGCCAGCAGCTCAGACAGGGGTGACTACGAGCAGTACTTC.